This entry describes one TCR beta chain. Its antigen is undetermined. This record belongs to a study of shared clonotypes between healthy human individuals. Study findings and constraints: Depth was large, yet rarefaction showed that sorted-subset sequencing was incomplete. It was the non-shared clonotypes that had lower generation probabilities than clonotypes shared by all four donors.

Each PCR replicate from the sorted subsets contained 150 to 200 ng DNA, which is about 31,000 T cell genomes. Generated by immunoSEQ multiplex PCR, the TCRdb table keeps only in-frame clones and is missing some. The sample comprises a few million clones, almost 96% of which are singletons, and over 0.1% rests with the top ten. This clonotype was sampled from a man aged 18 to 35 in good health. Sequenced: naive CD4+ T cells sorted from blood. The sample's subset: CD45RA+ positively selected.

The DNA for the CDR3 is TGTGCCAGCAGTTACTCGACTGGGACAGGGGTAGGGAAACTGTTTTTT. It codes for CASSYSTGTGVGKLFF. This rearrangement joins TRBV6-7 to TRBJ1-4; TRBD1 aligns across 10 bases. TRBV6-7 is recorded as an ORF, its role being uncertain. The CDR3 length is 16 residues. The ends lost 0 bases at V and 11 bases at J; junction bases unmatched: 9.